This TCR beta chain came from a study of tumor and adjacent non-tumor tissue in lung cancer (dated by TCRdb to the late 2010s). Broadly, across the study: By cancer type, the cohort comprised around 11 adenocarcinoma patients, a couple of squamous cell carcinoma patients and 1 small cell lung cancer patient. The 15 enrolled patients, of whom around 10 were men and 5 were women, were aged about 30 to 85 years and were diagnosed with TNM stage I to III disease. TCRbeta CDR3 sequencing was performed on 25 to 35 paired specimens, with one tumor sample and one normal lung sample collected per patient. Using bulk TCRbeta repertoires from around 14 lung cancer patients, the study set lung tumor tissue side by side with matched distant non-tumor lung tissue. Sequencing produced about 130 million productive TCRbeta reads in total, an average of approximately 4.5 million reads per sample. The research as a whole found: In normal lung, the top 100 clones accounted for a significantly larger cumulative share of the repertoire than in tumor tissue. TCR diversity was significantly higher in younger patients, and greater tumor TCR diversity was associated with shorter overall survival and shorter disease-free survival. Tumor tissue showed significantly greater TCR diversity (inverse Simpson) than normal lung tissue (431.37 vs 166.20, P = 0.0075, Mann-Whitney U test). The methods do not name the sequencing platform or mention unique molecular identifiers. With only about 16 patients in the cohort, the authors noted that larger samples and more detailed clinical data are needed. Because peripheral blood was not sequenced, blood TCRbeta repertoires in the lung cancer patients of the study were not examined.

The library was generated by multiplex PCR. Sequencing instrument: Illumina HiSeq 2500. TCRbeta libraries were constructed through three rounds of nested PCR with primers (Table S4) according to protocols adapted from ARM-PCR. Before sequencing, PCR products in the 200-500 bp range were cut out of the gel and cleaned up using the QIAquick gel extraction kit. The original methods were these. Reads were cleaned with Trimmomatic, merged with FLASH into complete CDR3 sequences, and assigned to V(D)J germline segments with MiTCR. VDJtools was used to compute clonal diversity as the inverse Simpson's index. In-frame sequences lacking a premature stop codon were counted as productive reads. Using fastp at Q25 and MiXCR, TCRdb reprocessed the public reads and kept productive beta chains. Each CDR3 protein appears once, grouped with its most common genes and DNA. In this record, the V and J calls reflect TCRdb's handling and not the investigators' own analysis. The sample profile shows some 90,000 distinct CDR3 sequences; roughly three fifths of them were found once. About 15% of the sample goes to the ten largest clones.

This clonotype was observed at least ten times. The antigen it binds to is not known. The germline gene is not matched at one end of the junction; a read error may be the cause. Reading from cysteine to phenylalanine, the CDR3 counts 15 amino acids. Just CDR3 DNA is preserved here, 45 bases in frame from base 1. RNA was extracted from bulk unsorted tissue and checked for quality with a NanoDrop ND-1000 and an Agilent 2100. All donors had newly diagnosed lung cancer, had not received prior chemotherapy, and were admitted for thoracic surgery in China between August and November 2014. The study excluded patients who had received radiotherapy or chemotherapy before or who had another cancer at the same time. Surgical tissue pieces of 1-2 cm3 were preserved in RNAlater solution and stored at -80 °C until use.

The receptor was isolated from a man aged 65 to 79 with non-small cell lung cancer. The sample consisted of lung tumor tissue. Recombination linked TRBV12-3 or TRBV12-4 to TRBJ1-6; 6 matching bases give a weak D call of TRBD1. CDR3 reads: CASSLVSQGLSPLHF. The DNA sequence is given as TGTGCCAGCAGCTTAGTATCGCAGGGGCTATCACCCCTCCACTTT.